Shown below are 11 T cell receptor beta chains from a single sample sequenced in a study of T cells in Graves' hyperthyroidism and ophthalmopathy (dated by TCRdb to 2018 to 2020). Libraries were built with multiplex PCR. Sequencing was carried out with an Illumina HiSeq 2000. The TCR beta CDR3 regions were amplified from the RNA transcripts. The TCR CDR3 was subjected to a first round of RT-PCR using the HTBI primer set and the Qiagen OneStep RT-PCR kit. TCRdb ran its own pipeline on the public reads, namely fastp trimming at Q25 and MiXCR clone calling, and kept in-frame beta chains. Rows are combined by CDR3 protein, so each entry shows the most common genes and DNA. This sample holds around 580,000 distinct CDR3 sequences; about 43% were observed only once. The ten largest clones take up approximately 8.4% of the sample. The material sequenced was peripheral blood or thyroid tissue (not recorded which). The receptors originated from a woman aged 18 to 35 with Graves' hyperthyroidism.

The chain links TRBV9 to TRBJ2-7; perhaps TRBD1 as D (5 bases). Trimming stripped 3 bases from V and 3 bases from J, with 13 bases between. The CDR3 runs to 14 residues. Germline CDR1 SGDLS, CDR2 YYNGEE. CDR3 nucleotide sequence: TGTGCCAGCAGCGGGGGCGCCCTTAACTACGAGCAGTACTTC. Its translation: CASSGGALNYEQYF.

This clonotype was seen a handful of times. The chain combines TRBV7-6 with TRBJ2-1; TRBD2 might be the D (6 bases). Germline CDR1 reads SGHVS; CDR2 reads FNYEAQ. Deletions cut 3 bases from V and 5 bases from J, with 17 bases between. There are 16 residues in the CDR3. This CDR3 reads CASSLPAWGDDNEQFF. The CDR3 bases are TGTGCCAGCAGCTTGCCGGCTTGGGGGGACGACAATGAGCAGTTCTTC.

The J gene is TRBJ2-3, the V gene TRBV12-3 or TRBV12-4; 8 bases line up with TRBD1. The CDR3 is 16 amino acids. Losses at the gene ends were 0 bases for V and 11 bases for J; bases not matched to a gene: 13. The CDR3 reads CASSLARSVTGTGQYF. The CDR3 coding sequence is TGTGCCAGCAGTTTAGCGCGAAGTGTAACTGGGACAGGGCAGTATTTT.

This chain links TRBV20-1 with TRBJ2-7; maybe TRBD1 (5 bases). V gave up 3 bases and J gave up 3 bases, with 15 bases separating them. The CDR3 is made up of 14 amino acids. The germline V gene encodes CDR1 DFQATT and CDR2 SNEGSKA (reference sequence). The CDR3 DNA follows: TGCAGTGCTAGGGATGTTGACAGACTCTACGAGCAGTACTTC. This encodes CSARDVDRLYEQYF.

Concerning this clonotype: Just one base apart from a much larger clone, this may be a read error. The chain combines TRBV2 with TRBJ1-2; no clear D. This CDR3 region has 13 residues. The V and J ends lost 5 bases and 4 bases respectively, with 11 bases between them. Looked up from germline, CDR1 is SNHLY and CDR2 is FYNNEI. CDR3 sequence: CASSRMVSYGYTF. The CDR3 DNA is TGTGCCAGCAGTAGAATGGTTAGCTATGGCTACACCTTC.

The rearrangement uses TRBV7-6 and TRBJ2-5; D possibly corresponds to TRBD1 (6 bases). Trimming removed 5 bases from V and 4 bases from J, with 14 bases in between. The CDR3 is 14 residues long. The germline CDR1 and CDR2 sequences are SGHVS and FNYEAQ. CDR3 nucleotide sequence: TGTGCCAGCAGCCCCCAATTGGGGGCAGAGACCCAGTACTTC. It specifies CASSPQLGAETQYF.

Only one count was recorded for this clonotype. This is likely a read error, given that the CDR3 carries no conserved phenylalanine or tryptophan at its end. The V gene is TRBV5-1, the J gene TRBJ2-3; D gene uncertain. The CDR3 contains 16 residues. Trimming shortened V by 4 bases and J by 2 bases, and 17 bases separated the two germline ends. Germline V gene lookup returns CDR1 SGHRS and CDR2 YFSETQ. The CDR3 region has the DNA TGCGCCAGCAGCGCCCTGTGGAGCGCGAACACAGATACGCAGTATGTT. This encodes CASSALWSANTDTQYV.

This sequence joins TRBV6-6 and TRBJ1-4, with TRBD1 matching over 9 bases. The CDR3 is 17 amino acids. The V gene end was trimmed by 2 bases and the J gene end by 6 bases; junction bases not matched to a gene: 10. Per germline, CDR1 MNHNY and CDR2 SVGAGI (reference sequence). DNA for the CDR3: TGTGCCAGCAGTTACGCCGGACAGGGGTTTAAGGATGAAAAACTGTTTTTT. Translating gives CASSYAGQGFKDEKLFF.

Many counts were recorded for this clonotype. This sequence joins TRBV5-1 and TRBJ1-1; D may be TRBD1 (5 bases). CDR1 and CDR2 from the germline V gene are SGHRS and YFSETQ. Trimming shortened V by 1 base and J by 0 bases, and 16 bases separated the two germline ends. The CDR3 has 17 amino acids. CDR3 coding DNA: TGCGCCAGCAGCTTGCTCGGGGGAAAGTCCATGAACACTGAAGCTTTCTTT. This gives the protein CASSLLGGKSMNTEAFF.

This clonotype was counted at least ten times. V is TRBV12-5 and J is TRBJ1-1; no reliable D call. V was trimmed by 4 bases and J by 0 bases, leaving 15 bases between them. Germline V gives CDR1 LGHNT, CDR2 FRNRAP. The CDR3 spans 16 residues. CDR3 DNA sequence: TGTGCTAGTGGTTCAAACGGCGGGGTCATGAACACTGAAGCTTTCTTT. This codes for CASGSNGGVMNTEAFF.

Of note for this clonotype: With a much larger clone just one base away, this may be a read error. The chain joins TRBV7-4 to TRBJ1-1; weak D call: TRBD1 (5 bases). Germline-derived CDR1 and CDR2 are SGHVT and SQSDAQ. CDR3 length: 19 amino acids. In nucleotides, the CDR3 is TGTGCCAGCAGCCGCGTGGAGGGGAACCCTCAAACCATGAACACTGAAGCTCTCTTT. Protein: CASSRVEGNPQTMNTEALF.